Below, 17 T cell receptor beta chains from the same sample are listed, as sequenced in a study of monozygotic twins with inflammatory bowel disease. TCRdb reanalyzed the 5' RACE reads and collapses them to one entry per CDR3 protein, without DNA. There are some 300,000 distinct CDR3 sequences in the sample, with 5.6% held by the top ten. Material: blood. The receptors shown here come from a human donor with ulcerative colitis or Crohn's disease, or a healthy co-twin of an affected twin (not recorded which).

V and J are TRBV7-2 and TRBJ2-5; the D call of TRBD1 rests on TCRdb alone, since no DNA is present to check it. From germline, CDR1 is SGHTA and CDR2 FQGNSA. The CDR3 sequence is 16 residues long. CDR3 loop: CASSPLLSGFQETQYF.

The rearrangement joins TRBV4-3 to TRBJ2-7; TCRdb lists TRBD2, though no DNA is available to test this call. Germline V gene sequence: CDR1 LGHNA, CDR2 YSLEER. CDR3 length: 13 residues. The CDR3 spells CASSAGPEYEQYF.

This rearrangement joins TRBV12-3 or TRBV12-4 to TRBJ1-1; the TCRdb call, TRBD1, lacks DNA for checking. This CDR3 comprises 12 residues. The CDR3 region is CASFMGEGEAFF.

The V call is TRBV7-9, the J call TRBJ1-5; no DNA is available, so the TRBD1 call from TCRdb remains unchecked. This CDR3 has 16 amino acids. Germline values: CDR1 SEHNR, CDR2 FQNEAQ (reference sequence). The CDR3 region is CASSFSGQYSNQPQHF.

The V call is TRBV7-8, the J call TRBJ2-7; TCRdb returns TRBD1, unconfirmable since there is no DNA. This CDR3 has 14 residues. Germline V gene data show CDR1 as SGHVS and CDR2 as FQNEAQ. CDR3 amino acids: CASSLGSGAREQYF.

This rearrangement joins TRBV2 to TRBJ2-7; lacking DNA, the TRBD2 call made by TCRdb goes unchecked. This CDR3 has 12 amino acids. Germline V gives CDR1 SNHLY, CDR2 FYNNEI. Here the CDR3 reads CASRGDSYEQYF.

CDR3 loop: CASSLSRAPDTQYF. The chain uses TRBV7-2 and TRBJ2-3; TCRdb reports TRBD2, a call that lacks DNA to check it against. There are 14 residues in the CDR3. Germline CDR1 and CDR2: SGHTA and FQGNSA.

This chain uses TRBV10-3 with TRBJ2-7; TCRdb lists TRBD2, though no DNA is available to test this call. There are 15 residues in the CDR3. Germline values: CDR1 ENHRY, CDR2 SYGVKD. The CDR3: CAISRGLAGVYEQYF.

The rearrangement uses TRBV7-9 and TRBJ1-6; the D call of TRBD1 rests on TCRdb alone, since no DNA is present to check it. This CDR3 spans 13 amino acids. Germline CDR1 and CDR2: SEHNR and FQNEAQ (reference sequence). CDR3 sequence reads: CASMDSYNSPLHF.

CDR3 amino acids: CASSLGLGDYTF. V and J are TRBV5-1 and TRBJ1-2; TCRdb's assignment of TRBD1 cannot be checked, as there is no DNA. The CDR3 runs to 12 residues. Germline CDR1 reads SGHRS; CDR2 reads YFSETQ.

V is TRBV12-3 or TRBV12-4 and J is TRBJ1-2. The CDR3 is made up of 13 amino acids. The CDR3 loop is CASSIGLVVGYTF.

This chain connects TRBV29-1 to TRBJ2-5; TCRdb names TRBD2, which stays unverified in the absence of DNA. This CDR3 has 14 amino acids. Germline CDR1 is SQVTM and CDR2 is ANQGSEA. CDR3 in amino acids: CSVERREGWETQYF.

The rearrangement links TRBV10-3 to TRBJ1-2; TCRdb designates TRBD1, a call that cannot be tested without DNA. CDR3 length: 16 amino acids. Germline lookup yields CDR1 ENHRY and CDR2 SYGVKD. CDR3 region: CAISLTSRQVGDGYTF.

The CDR3 sequence: CASSQHYYNEQFF. The V gene is TRBV16, the J gene TRBJ2-1. Germline lookup yields CDR1 KGHSY and CDR2 FQNENV. The CDR3 is 13 residues long.

The rearrangement uses TRBV18 and TRBJ1-5. The germline gives CDR1 KGHSH, CDR2 LQKENI. This CDR3 comprises 15 residues. CDR3 protein: CASSPVGHIHQPQHF.

The chain is built from TRBV18 and TRBJ1-4. CDR3 size: 12 residues. Germline V CDR1 and CDR2: KGHSH, LQKENI. CDR3 residues: CASSPGGEKLFF.

The V call is TRBV7-9, the J call TRBJ2-7; with no DNA, the TCRdb D assignment of TRBD1 cannot be verified. Looked up from germline, CDR1 is SEHNR and CDR2 is FQNEAQ (reference sequence). The CDR3 contains 14 residues. CDR3: CASSLHGTGYEQYF.